Presented here are 32 T cell receptor beta chains from one specimen sequenced in a study of blood T cell repertoires in COVID-19. Produced via immunoSEQ multiplex PCR; TCRdb's table is partial and in-frame only. The sample shows about 190,000 clones, less than 85% of them seen only once. Sequencing input: PBMCs or T cells enriched from blood (not recorded which). Receptors were obtained from a woman under 40 who had recovered from COVID-19.

The chain has TRBV27 and TRBJ2-7; no firm D call. The CDR3 extends over 13 amino acids. V shed 6 bases and J shed 6 bases, with 15 bases lying between them. Per germline, CDR1 MNHEY and CDR2 SMNVEV (reference sequence). CDR3 DNA sequence: TGTGCCAGCAGCTACAGTGTGGATGGCGAGCAGTACTTC. It encodes CASSYSVDGEQYF.

The V call is TRBV9, the J call TRBJ2-5; TRBD1 might be the D (5 bases). Germline lookup yields CDR1 SGDLS and CDR2 YYNGEE. The CDR3 is 15 amino acids. V was trimmed by 3 bases and J by 1 base, leaving 13 bases between them. CDR3 sequence: CASSATGTTQETQYF. CDR3 in DNA: TGTGCCAGCAGCGCTACAGGAACCACCCAAGAGACCCAGTACTTC.

This clone was observed once. CDR3 DNA sequence: TGTGCCAGCAGCAAACCACCCGGGACCCAGTACTTC. Its translation is CASSKPPGTQYF. V and J are TRBV21-1 and TRBJ2-5; the listed D gene, TRBD2, was not tested against the DNA. TRBV21-1 corresponds to a pseudogene. CDR3 size: 12 residues.

The chain uses TRBV21-1 and TRBJ2-7; TRBD1, the table's D call, was not compared with the DNA. TRBV21-1 is shown as a pseudogene. The CDR3 covers 16 residues. The CDR3 sequence: CASSNSRDRVEYEQYF. The CDR3 DNA is TGTGCCAGCAGCAACAGCCGGGACAGGGTAGAATACGAGCAGTACTTC.

This clone was observed a few times. The chain carries TRBV5-1 and TRBJ1-6, with 7 bases matching TRBD1. Germline V CDR1 and CDR2: SGHRS, YFSETQ. V lost 1 base and J lost 6; bases outside the gene matches: 13. The length of the CDR3 is 18 residues. CDR3 loop: CASSLYAPDRFPNSPLHF. CDR3 nucleotide sequence: TGCGCCAGCAGCTTGTATGCCCCGGACAGGTTCCCTAATTCACCCCTCCACTTT. Looking up the rest from reference TRBV5-1 and TRBJ1-6 gives the full variable domain: KAGVTQTPRYLIKTRGQQVTLSCSPISGHRSVSWYQQTPGQGLQFLFEYFSETQRNKGNFPGRFSGRQFSNSRSEMNVSTLELGDSALYLCASSLYAPDRFPNSPLHFGNGTRLTVT.

This clone occurred once. V is TRBV19 and J is TRBJ1-2; 7 nucleotides line up with TRBD1. The germline V gene encodes CDR1 LNHDA and CDR2 SQIVND (reference sequence). The CDR3 is 14 amino acids. V was pared by 5 bases and J by 3 bases, with 6 bases of the junction left unmatched. The CDR3 loop is CASSRTGVYYGYTF. CDR3 nucleotides: TGTGCCAGTAGTCGGACAGGTGTGTACTATGGCTACACCTTC.

The chain links TRBV3-1 (or the pseudogene TRBV3-2) to TRBJ1-2; TRBD1 matches at 7 bases. The CDR3 contains 15 residues. Germline trimming cut 1 base from V and 3 bases from J; bases unmatched to any gene: 5. CDR1 and CDR2 from the germline V gene are LGHDT and YNNKEL (reference sequence). The CDR3 protein is CASSQVQGEDYGYTF. As DNA, the CDR3 is TGTGCCAGCAGCCAAGTTCAGGGGGAGGACTATGGCTACACCTTC.

This clone was found once. The J gene is TRBJ2-1, the V gene TRBV7-2, with 12 bases that match TRBD2. V lost 1 base and J lost 7; bases outside the gene matches: 11. Germline loops: CDR1 SGHTA, CDR2 FQGNSA. The CDR3 is 18 amino acids. The CDR3 here is CASSLGPFRLAGVNEQFF. The CDR3 nucleotides read TGTGCCAGCAGCTTAGGCCCCTTTCGACTAGCGGGAGTTAATGAGCAGTTCTTC. Supplemented by reference TRBV7-2 and TRBJ2-1, the full variable domain reads GAGVSQSPSNKVTEKGKDVELRCDPISGHTALYWYRQSLGQGLEFLIYFQGNSAPDKSGLPSDRFSAERTGGSVSTLTIQRTQQEDSAVYLCASSLGPFRLAGVNEQFFGPGTRLTVL.

This sequence joins TRBV21-1 and TRBJ2-1; TRBD2, as called in the table, went unchecked against the DNA. TRBV21-1 is noted as a pseudogene. The CDR3 loop spans 15 amino acids. The CDR3 DNA follows: TGTGCCAGTTGTACCCCCGGGACTTCCTACAATGAGCAGTTCTTC. Translation: CASCTPGTSYNEQFF.

This clone was found once. The chain links TRBV24-1 to TRBJ2-3; unclear D gene. The CDR3 consists of 14 residues. V lost 2 bases to trimming and J lost 1 base, with 6 bases between them. Germline V gene lookup returns CDR1 KGHDR and CDR2 SFDVKD. CDR3 region: CATSDSQGTDTQYF. The CDR3 DNA reads as TGTGCCACCAGTGATTCGCAGGGCACAGATACGCAGTATTTT.

The rearrangement uses TRBV29-1 and TRBJ2-1; 7 nucleotides agree with TRBD2. CDR1 is SQVTM and CDR2 is ANQGSEA in the germline V gene. This CDR3 has 15 residues. J was trimmed by 6 bases and V by 7 bases; bases with no gene match: 15. The CDR3 reads CSAIAPGGTGNEQFF. The CDR3 coding sequence is TGCAGCGCCATAGCCCCCGGGGGGACGGGCAATGAGCAGTTCTTC.

V and J are TRBV28 and TRBJ1-4, with a possible D match to TRBD1 (6 bases). V was cut by 2 bases and J by 0 bases, with 16 bases left in between. Germline assignment: CDR1 MDHEN and CDR2 SYDVKM. This CDR3 comprises 18 residues. CDR3 in amino acids: CASSLLRRGQTTNEKLFF. DNA of the CDR3: TGTGCCAGCAGTTTACTCCGGCGGGGGCAAACAACTAATGAAAAACTGTTTTTT. The whole variable domain, remainder taken from reference TRBV28 and TRBJ1-4, is DVKVTQSSRYLVKRTGEKVFLECVQDMDHENMFWYRQDPGLGLRLIYFSYDVKMKEKGDIPEGYSVSREKKERFSLILESASTNQTSMYLCASSLLRRGQTTNEKLFFGSGTQLSVL.

The J gene is TRBJ1-3, the V gene TRBV5-8; D uncertain. Between the trimmed V and J ends, which lost 2 bases and 0 bases, there was a span of 12 bases. The germline V gene encodes CDR1 SGHTS and CDR2 YDEGEE. The CDR3 has 16 amino acids. Written as DNA, the CDR3 is TGTGCCAGCAGCTTAACGGTAGCACTCTCTGGAAACACCATATATTTT. As protein: CASSLTVALSGNTIYF.

This clone was seen a handful of times. The chain uses TRBV6-4 and TRBJ2-3; 12 positions agree with TRBD1. The CDR3 contains 15 residues. V lost 2 bases and J lost 4; bases outside the gene matches: 1. The germline gives CDR1 MRHNA, CDR2 SNTAGT. CDR3 loop: CASSDGTGGADTQYF. CDR3 nucleotide sequence: TGTGCCAGCAGTGACGGGACAGGGGGCGCAGATACGCAGTATTTT.

This clone was counted a few times. The chain is built from TRBV30 and TRBJ1-2; no definite D call. The CDR3 contains 13 residues. V lost 3 bases to trimming and J lost 5 bases, with 13 bases between them. Germline CDR1 is GTSNPN and CDR2 is SVGIG (reference sequence). This CDR3 reads CAWSGGRDYGYTF. CDR3 nucleotide sequence: TGTGCCTGGAGCGGAGGGCGGGATTATGGCTACACCTTC.

The chain couples TRBV4-2 to TRBJ1-2; possible D gene TRBD1, 6 bases. This CDR3 is built from 16 residues. Trimming removed 0 bases at V and 0 bases at J, with 11 bases between. In germline, CDR1 is LGHNA, CDR2 YNFKEQ. The CDR3 sequence: CASSQDLGQPNYGYTF. CDR3 sequence (DNA): TGTGCCAGCAGCCAAGATCTAGGACAGCCTAACTATGGCTACACCTTC.

The rearrangement joins TRBV9 to TRBJ2-3, with TRBD2 matching 13 bases. This CDR3 contains 18 residues. V shed 4 bases and J 0 bases; nucleotides not matched to a gene: 8. The germline V gene encodes CDR1 SGDLS and CDR2 YYNGEE. Here the CDR3 DNA reads TGTGCCAGCAGCCCCACTAGCGGGAGGGTGTCTAGCACAGATACGCAGTATTTT. Its translation is CASSPTSGRVSSTDTQYF.

The DNA for the CDR3 is TGTGCCAGCAGCCCCCCCAGGGGCCTTAATCAGCCCCAGCATTTT. Protein sequence: CASSPPRGLNQPQHF. The chain joins TRBV5-8 to TRBJ1-5; possible D gene TRBD1, 6 bases. CDR3 length: 15 amino acids. V was clipped by 4 bases and J by 4 bases, with 15 bases between them. Germline CDR1 SGHTS, CDR2 YDEGEE.

A single count supports this clone. The chain recombines TRBV19 with TRBJ2-7; 15 bases agree with TRBD2. From germline, CDR1 is LNHDA and CDR2 SQIVND (reference sequence). J was trimmed by 2 bases and V by 3 bases; bases with no gene match: 14. The CDR3 length is 20 residues. In DNA, the CDR3 is TGTGCCAGTAGTATTCAATCCCGGGGGACTAGCGGGAGGATCCCCTACGAGCAGTACTTC. This sequence encodes CASSIQSRGTSGRIPYEQYF.

V is TRBV2 and J is TRBJ2-1, with 7 bases that match TRBD1. This CDR3 contains 13 residues. Germline-derived CDR1 and CDR2 are SNHLY and FYNNEI. Trimming at V came to 8 bases and at J to 8 bases, leaving 9 bases not matched to a gene. The CDR3 is CASLGQAGYEQFF. For the CDR3, the DNA is TGTGCCAGCTTAGGACAGGCGGGCTATGAGCAGTTCTTC.

The table lists this clone with a count of one. The V call is TRBV3-1 (or the pseudogene TRBV3-2), the J call TRBJ2-1; 10 bases match TRBD2. V lost 6 bases and J lost 4; bases outside the gene matches: 9. The CDR3 length is 16 residues. In germline, CDR1 is LGHDT, CDR2 YNNKEL (reference sequence). CDR3 residues: CASSQRASGRYNEQFF. Written as DNA, the CDR3 is TGTGCCAGCAGTCAACGGGCTAGCGGGAGATACAATGAGCAGTTCTTC.

This rearrangement joins TRBV28 to TRBJ2-7; the match to TRBD1 covers 7 bases. The V segment lost 3 bases and the J segment 2 bases; nucleotides outside the gene matches: 10. Per germline, CDR1 MDHEN and CDR2 SYDVKM. The length of the CDR3 is 16 residues. The CDR3 protein is CASSLELVDRAYEQYF. CDR3 sequence (DNA): TGTGCCAGCAGTTTGGAACTAGTTGACAGGGCCTACGAGCAGTACTTC.

The chain carries TRBV2 and TRBJ2-7; D gene uncertain. Trimming cost V 3 bases and J 6 bases, with 6 bases left between them. Germline assignment: CDR1 SNHLY and CDR2 FYNNEI. The CDR3 has 11 residues. CDR3 protein: CASSDRLEQYF. CDR3 coding DNA: TGTGCCAGCAGTGACAGGCTCGAGCAGTACTTC.

The gene calls are TRBV7-3 and TRBJ1-1; a possible D gene is TRBD1 (5 bases). Germline V gene sequence: CDR1 SGHTA, CDR2 FQGTGA. V was pared by 5 bases and J by 3 bases, with 16 bases between. This CDR3 spans 15 amino acids. CDR3 DNA sequence: TGTGCCAGCAGCCTGCATAGGGGAGGGGACACTGAAGCTTTCTTT. This codes for CASSLHRGGDTEAFF.

The rearrangement joins TRBV7-8 to TRBJ2-6, with D tentatively TRBD1 (5 bases). Germline V gene lookup returns CDR1 SGHVS and CDR2 FQNEAQ. V was clipped by 3 bases and J by 0 bases, with 9 bases between them. This CDR3 has 16 residues. The CDR3 protein is CASSLVRVSGANVLTF. The CDR3 region has the DNA TGTGCCAGCAGCTTGGTCAGGGTCTCTGGGGCCAACGTCCTGACTTTC.

The CDR3 region is CASSKGPPNYGYTF. In nucleotides, the CDR3 is TGTGCCAGTAGTAAGGGGCCTCCTAACTATGGCTACACCTTC. V and J are TRBV19 and TRBJ1-2, with a possible D match to TRBD1 (5 bases). The CDR3 is 14 residues long. Trimming cost V 4 bases and J 0 bases, with 9 bases left between them. Per germline, CDR1 LNHDA and CDR2 SQIVND (reference sequence).

This clone has more than one count but fewer than ten. This chain uses TRBV2 with TRBJ2-5, with D perhaps TRBD1 (6 bases). Deletions cut 6 bases from V and 2 bases from J, with 13 bases between. CDR1 is SNHLY, CDR2 FYNNEI, per germline. The CDR3 is 14 residues long. CDR3 amino acids: CASSKGTLQETQYF. The CDR3 DNA reads as TGTGCCAGCAGCAAAGGGACATTACAAGAGACCCAGTACTTC.

The gene calls are TRBV9 and TRBJ1-1; 7 nucleotides agree with TRBD1. Germline values: CDR1 SGDLS, CDR2 YYNGEE. V lost 3 bases, J lost 3 bases, and 8 bases stayed unmatched. The CDR3 loop spans 15 amino acids. Here the CDR3 DNA reads TGTGCCAGCAGCGGAGGGACAGCTGGCTACACTGAAGCTTTCTTT. Its translation: CASSGGTAGYTEAFF.

CDR3 residues: CASSGAGGTDSPLHF. The CDR3 nucleotides read TGCGCCAGCAGCGGGGCGGGGGGGACCGACTCACCCCTCCACTTT. This sequence joins TRBV5-1 and TRBJ1-6; possible D gene TRBD1, 5 bases. This CDR3 has 15 residues. V dropped 4 bases and J dropped 10 bases, with 18 bases sitting between them. The germline CDR1 and CDR2 sequences are SGHRS and YFSETQ.

The rearrangement uses TRBV5-6 and TRBJ1-2; 7 nucleotides match TRBD1. V dropped 0 bases and J dropped 6; count of bases not matched to a gene: 11. This CDR3 has 16 residues. Looked up from germline, CDR1 is SGHDT and CDR2 is YYEEEE. DNA for the CDR3: TGTGCCAGCAGCTTGGGGGCCTCGACAGGGCTGGATGGCTACACCTTC. Protein: CASSLGASTGLDGYTF. Filled out from reference TRBV5-6 and TRBJ1-2, the complete variable domain reads DAGVTQSPTHLIKTRGQQVTLRCSPKSGHDTVSWYQQALGQGPQFIFQYYEEEERQRGNFPDRFSGHQFPNYSSELNVNALLLGDSALYLCASSLGASTGLDGYTFGSGTRLTVV.

The V call is TRBV20-1, the J call TRBJ1-2, with D maybe TRBD1 (5 bases). Per the germline V gene, CDR1 is DFQATT and CDR2 is SNEGSKA (reference sequence). The CDR3 consists of 11 residues. The V gene lost 5 bases and the J gene lost 7 bases, with 11 bases spanning the gap. CDR3 loop: CSAAQGSGYTF. CDR3 coding DNA: TGCAGTGCTGCCCAGGGATCTGGCTACACCTTC.

The chain has TRBV27 and TRBJ1-2; tentative D call: TRBD1 (6 bases). The CDR3 runs 14 residues. Trimming took off 1 base at V and 5 bases at J, with 11 bases between the two ends. In germline, CDR1 is MNHEY, CDR2 SMNVEV (reference sequence). In DNA, the CDR3 is TGTGCCAGCAGTTTATTTCTGGGGGCTTATGGCTACACCTTC. This encodes CASSLFLGAYGYTF.